What follows describes a single T cell receptor beta chain. This sample was taken from a study of OX40 agonist ivuxolimab in advanced cancers. Overall study context: Head and neck, renal cell, melanoma or hepatocellular carcinoma were the cancers that dose-escalation patients had. Of the patients, three showed partial responses, one with hepatocellular carcinoma and two with cutaneous melanoma.

Some clones are missing from TCRdb's copy, which holds only in-frame ones; the method was immunoSEQ multiplex PCR. The data hold about 46,000 clones, with 70% to 90% observed a single time. Germline lookup yields CDR1 MNHEY and CDR2 SVGAGI. The CDR3 sequence is 12 residues long. The V gene lost 8 bases and the J gene lost 3 bases, with 8 bases spanning the gap. Sequencing was performed on CD4+ or CD8+ T cells sorted from blood, taken in a trial of the OX40 agonist ivuxolimab. The chain joins TRBV6-5 to TRBJ2-1; the D gene is possibly TRBD2 (5 bases). The origin of this receptor is an adult with an advanced solid tumor such as melanoma, head and neck, liver or kidney cancer. The CDR3: CASGLYYNEQFF. The CDR3 coding sequence is TGTGCCAGCGGACTTTACTACAATGAGCAGTTCTTC.